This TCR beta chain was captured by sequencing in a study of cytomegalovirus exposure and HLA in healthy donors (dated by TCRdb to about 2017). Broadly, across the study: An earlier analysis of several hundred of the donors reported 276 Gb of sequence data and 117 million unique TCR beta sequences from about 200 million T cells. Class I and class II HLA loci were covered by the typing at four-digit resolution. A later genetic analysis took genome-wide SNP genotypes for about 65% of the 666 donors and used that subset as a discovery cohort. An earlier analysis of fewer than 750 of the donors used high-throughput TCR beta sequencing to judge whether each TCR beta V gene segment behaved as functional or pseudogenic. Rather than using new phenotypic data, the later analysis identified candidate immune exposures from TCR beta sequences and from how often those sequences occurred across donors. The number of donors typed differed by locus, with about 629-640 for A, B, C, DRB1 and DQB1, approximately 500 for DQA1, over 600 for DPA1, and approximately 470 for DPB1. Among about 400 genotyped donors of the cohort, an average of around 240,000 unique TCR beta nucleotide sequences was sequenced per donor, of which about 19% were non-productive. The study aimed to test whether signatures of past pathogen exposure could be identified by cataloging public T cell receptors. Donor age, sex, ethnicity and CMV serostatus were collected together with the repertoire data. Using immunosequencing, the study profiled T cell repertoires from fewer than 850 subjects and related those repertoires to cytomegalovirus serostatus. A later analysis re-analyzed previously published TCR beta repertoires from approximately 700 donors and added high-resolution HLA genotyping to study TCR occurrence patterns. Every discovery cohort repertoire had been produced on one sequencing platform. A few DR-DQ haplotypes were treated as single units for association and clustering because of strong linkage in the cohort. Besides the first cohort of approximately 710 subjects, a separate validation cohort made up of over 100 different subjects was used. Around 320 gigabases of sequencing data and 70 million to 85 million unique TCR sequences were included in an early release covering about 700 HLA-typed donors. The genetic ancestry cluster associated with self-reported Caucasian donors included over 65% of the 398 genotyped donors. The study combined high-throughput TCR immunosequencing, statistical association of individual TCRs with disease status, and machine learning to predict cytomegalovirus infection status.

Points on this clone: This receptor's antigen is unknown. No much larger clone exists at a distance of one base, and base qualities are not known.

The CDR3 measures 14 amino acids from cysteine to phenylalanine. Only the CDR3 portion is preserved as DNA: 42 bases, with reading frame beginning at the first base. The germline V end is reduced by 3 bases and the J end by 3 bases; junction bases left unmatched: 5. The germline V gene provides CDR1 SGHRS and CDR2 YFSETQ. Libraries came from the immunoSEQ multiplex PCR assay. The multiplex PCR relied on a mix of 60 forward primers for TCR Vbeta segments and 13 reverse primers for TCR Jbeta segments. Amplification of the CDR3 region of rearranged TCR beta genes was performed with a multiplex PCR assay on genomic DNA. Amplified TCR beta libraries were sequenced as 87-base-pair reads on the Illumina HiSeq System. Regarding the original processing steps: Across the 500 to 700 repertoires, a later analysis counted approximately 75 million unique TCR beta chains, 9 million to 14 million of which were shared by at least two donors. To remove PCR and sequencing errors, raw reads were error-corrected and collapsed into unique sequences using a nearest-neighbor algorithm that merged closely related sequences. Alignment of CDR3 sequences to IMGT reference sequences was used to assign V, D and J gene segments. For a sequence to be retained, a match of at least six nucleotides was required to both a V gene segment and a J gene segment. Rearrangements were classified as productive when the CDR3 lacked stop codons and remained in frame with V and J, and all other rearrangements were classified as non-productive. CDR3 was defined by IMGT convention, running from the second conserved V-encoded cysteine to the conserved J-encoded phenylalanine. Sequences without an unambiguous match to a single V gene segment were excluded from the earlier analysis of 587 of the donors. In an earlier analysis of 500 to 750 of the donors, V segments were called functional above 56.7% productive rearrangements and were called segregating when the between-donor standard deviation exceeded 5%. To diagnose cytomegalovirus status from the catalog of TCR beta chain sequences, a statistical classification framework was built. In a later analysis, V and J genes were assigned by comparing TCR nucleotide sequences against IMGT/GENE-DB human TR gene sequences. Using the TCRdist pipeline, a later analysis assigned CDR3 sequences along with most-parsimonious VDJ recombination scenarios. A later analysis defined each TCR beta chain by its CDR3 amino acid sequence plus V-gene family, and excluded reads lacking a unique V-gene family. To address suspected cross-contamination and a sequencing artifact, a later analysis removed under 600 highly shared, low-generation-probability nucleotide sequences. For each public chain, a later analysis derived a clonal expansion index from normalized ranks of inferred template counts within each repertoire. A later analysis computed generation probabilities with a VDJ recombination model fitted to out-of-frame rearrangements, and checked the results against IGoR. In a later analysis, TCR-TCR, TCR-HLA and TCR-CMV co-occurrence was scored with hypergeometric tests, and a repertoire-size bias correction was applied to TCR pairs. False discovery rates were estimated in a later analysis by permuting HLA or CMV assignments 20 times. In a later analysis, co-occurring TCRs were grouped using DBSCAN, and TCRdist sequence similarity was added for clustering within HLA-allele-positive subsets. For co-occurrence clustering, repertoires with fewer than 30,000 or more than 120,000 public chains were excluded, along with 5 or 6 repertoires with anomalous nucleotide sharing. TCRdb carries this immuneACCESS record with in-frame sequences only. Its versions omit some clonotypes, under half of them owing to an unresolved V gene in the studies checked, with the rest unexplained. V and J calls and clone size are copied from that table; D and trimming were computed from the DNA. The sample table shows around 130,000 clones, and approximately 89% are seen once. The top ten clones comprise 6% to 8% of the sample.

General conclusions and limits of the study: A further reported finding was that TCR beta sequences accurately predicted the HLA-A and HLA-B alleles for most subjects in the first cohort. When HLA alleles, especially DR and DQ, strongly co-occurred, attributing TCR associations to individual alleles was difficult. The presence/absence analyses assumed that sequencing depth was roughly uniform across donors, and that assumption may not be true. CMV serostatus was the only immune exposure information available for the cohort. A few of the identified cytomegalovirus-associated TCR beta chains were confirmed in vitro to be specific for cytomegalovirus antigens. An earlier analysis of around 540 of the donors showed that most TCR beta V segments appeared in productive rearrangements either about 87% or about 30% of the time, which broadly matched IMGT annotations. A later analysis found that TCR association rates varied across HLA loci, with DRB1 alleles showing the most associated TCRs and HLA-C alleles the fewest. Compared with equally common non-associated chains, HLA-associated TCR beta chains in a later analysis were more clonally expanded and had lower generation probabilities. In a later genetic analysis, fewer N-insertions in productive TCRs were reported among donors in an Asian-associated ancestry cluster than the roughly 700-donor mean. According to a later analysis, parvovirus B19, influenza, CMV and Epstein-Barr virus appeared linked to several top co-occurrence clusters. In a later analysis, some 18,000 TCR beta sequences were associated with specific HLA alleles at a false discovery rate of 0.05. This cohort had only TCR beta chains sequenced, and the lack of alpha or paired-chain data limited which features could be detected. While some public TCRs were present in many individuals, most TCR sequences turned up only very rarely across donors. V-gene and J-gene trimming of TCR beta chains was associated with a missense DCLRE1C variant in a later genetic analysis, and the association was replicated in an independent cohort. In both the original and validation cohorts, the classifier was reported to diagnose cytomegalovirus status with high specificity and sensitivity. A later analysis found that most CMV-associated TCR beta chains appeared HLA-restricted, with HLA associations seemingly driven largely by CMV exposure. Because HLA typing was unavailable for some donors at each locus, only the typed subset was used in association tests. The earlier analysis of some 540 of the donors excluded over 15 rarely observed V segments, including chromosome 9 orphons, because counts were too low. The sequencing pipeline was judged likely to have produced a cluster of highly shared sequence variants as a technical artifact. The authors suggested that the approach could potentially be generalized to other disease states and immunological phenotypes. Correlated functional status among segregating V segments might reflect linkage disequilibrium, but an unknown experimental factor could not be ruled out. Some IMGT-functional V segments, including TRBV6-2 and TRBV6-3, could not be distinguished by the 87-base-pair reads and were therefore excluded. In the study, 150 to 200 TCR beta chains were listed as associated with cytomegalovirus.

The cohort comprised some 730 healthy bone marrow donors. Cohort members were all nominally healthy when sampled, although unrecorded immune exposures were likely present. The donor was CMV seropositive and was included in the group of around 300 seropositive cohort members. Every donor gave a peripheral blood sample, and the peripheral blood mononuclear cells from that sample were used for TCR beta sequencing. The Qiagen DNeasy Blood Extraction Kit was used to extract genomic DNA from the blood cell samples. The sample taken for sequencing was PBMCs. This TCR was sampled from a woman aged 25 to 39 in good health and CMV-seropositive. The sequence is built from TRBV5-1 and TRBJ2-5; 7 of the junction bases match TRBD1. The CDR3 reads CASSWAGTEETQYF. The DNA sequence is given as TGCGCCAGCAGCTGGGCCGGGACAGAAGAGACCCAGTACTTC.